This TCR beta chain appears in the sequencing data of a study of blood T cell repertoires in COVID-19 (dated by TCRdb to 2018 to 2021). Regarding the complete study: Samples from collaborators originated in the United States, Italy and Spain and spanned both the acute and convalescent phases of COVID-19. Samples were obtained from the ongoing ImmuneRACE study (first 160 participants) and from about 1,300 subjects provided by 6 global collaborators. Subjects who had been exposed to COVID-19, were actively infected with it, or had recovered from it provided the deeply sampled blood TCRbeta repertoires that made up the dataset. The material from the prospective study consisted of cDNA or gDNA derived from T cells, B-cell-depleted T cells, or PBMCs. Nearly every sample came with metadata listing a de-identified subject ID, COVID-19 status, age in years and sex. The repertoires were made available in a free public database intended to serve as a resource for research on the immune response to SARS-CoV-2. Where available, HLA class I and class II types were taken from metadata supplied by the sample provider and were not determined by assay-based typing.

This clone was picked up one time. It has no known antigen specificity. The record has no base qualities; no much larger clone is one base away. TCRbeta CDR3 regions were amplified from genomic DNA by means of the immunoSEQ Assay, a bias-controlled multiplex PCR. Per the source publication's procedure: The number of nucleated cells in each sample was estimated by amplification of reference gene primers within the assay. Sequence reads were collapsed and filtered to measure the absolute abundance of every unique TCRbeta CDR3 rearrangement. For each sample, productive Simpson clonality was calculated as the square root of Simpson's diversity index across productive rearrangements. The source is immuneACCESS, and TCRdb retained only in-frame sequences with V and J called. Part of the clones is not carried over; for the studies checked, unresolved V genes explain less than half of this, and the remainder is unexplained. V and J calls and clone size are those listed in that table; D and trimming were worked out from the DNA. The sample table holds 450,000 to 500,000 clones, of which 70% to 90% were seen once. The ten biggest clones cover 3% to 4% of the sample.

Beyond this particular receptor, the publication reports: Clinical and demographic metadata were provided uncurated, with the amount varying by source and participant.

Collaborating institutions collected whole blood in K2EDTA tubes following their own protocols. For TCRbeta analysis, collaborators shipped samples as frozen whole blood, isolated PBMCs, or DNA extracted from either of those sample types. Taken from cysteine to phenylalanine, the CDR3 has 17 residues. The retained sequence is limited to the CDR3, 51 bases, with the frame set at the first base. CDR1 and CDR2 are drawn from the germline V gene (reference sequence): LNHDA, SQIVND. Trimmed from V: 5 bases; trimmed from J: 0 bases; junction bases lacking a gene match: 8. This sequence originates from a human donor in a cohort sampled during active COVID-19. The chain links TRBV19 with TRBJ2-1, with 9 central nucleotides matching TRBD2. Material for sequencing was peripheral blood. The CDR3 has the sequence CASSLLAGTFSYNEQFF. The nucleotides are TGTGCCAGTAGTTTGCTAGCGGGAACCTTCTCCTACAATGAGCAGTTCTTC.